The rows below give T cell receptor beta chains drawn from one sample of a study of beta chain features in type 1 diabetes. The table came from immunoSEQ multiplex PCR; TCRdb's copy has only in-frame clones and leaves some out. The table includes 400,000 to 550,000 clones, about 10% detected once. Sequences were obtained from naive CD4+ T cells from blood. These receptors originate from a woman aged 18-29 years in good health. CDR3s include the opening cysteine and the closing phenylalanine or tryptophan. Each record gives: D gene, V gene, J gene, clone size, CDR3 protein, CDR3 DNA. The D gene is left open where the match is weak. Clone size is stated in some rows and not others, as once, few, many or a class when expanded.

-	TRBV30	TRBJ1-2	few	CAWSISGNYGYTF	TGTGCCTGGAGCATTTCAGGGAACTATGGCTACACCTTC
TRBD1	TRBV2	TRBJ2-5	-	CASRGQGVETQYF	TGTGCCAGCAGGGGACAGGGTGTCGAGACCCAGTACTTC
-	TRBV21-1	TRBJ2-2	-	CASDRVTGELFF	TGTGCCAGCGACAGGGTAACCGGGGAGCTGTTTTTT
-	TRBV5-4	TRBJ1-1	-	CASSPGQAKKNTEAFF	TGTGCCAGCAGCCCGGGGCAAGCCAAGAAGAACACTGAAGCTTTCTTT
-	TRBV29-1	TRBJ2-7	-	CSVEALGGPYEQYF	TGCAGCGTTGAAGCGCTTGGTGGGCCCTACGAGCAGTACTTC
-	TRBV9	TRBJ2-7	few	CASSVGVALGSYEQYF	TGTGCCAGCAGCGTAGGCGTAGCCCTTGGCTCCTACGAGCAGTACTTC
TRBD2	TRBV29-1	TRBJ2-7	few	CSGAGLAGGPPREQYF	TGCAGCGGTGCCGGACTAGCGGGAGGGCCCCCTCGCGAGCAGTACTTC
TRBD1	TRBV7-3	TRBJ1-1	few	CASSSGQGVAFF	TGTGCCAGCAGCTCAGGACAGGGCGTAGCTTTCTTT
-	TRBV2	TRBJ1-1	few	CASLYRVGTEAFF	TGTGCCAGTCTCTACCGTGTGGGCACTGAAGCTTTCTTT
-	TRBV29-1	TRBJ2-3	few	CSVQMINTDTQYF	TGCAGCGTTCAAATGATAAACACAGATACGCAGTATTTT
-	TRBV14	TRBJ2-5	-	CASSPGTPRETQYF	TGTGCCAGCAGCCCCGGGACCCCGAGAGAGACCCAGTACTTC
-	TRBV7-6	TRBJ2-1	-	CASSLDIGQSSYNEQFF	TGTGCCAGCAGCTTAGACATAGGACAGAGCTCCTACAATGAGCAGTTCTTC
-	TRBV5-1	TRBJ2-5	-	CASSLTGKETQYF	TGCGCCAGCAGCTTGACAGGGAAAGAGACCCAGTACTTC
TRBD1	TRBV29-1	TRBJ1-2	-	CSGGGGGDYGYTF	TGCAGCGGAGGGGGAGGGGGCGACTATGGCTACACCTTC
-	TRBV7-2	TRBJ2-1	few	CASSWGLFDEQFF	TGTGCCAGCAGCTGGGGGCTGTTCGATGAGCAGTTCTTC
-	TRBV20-1	TRBJ1-1	few	CSERSNTEAFF	TGCAGTGAGAGGTCGAACACTGAAGCTTTCTTT
-	TRBV7-2	TRBJ2-1	-	CASSPRRAANEQFF	TGTGCCAGCAGCCCTCGGAGGGCAGCCAATGAGCAGTTCTTC
-	TRBV29-1	TRBJ2-6	many	CSVEAGANVLTF	TGCAGCGTTGAGGCAGGGGCCAACGTCCTGACTTTC
-	TRBV7-2	TRBJ1-3	few	CASSLISSSSSGNTIYF	TGTGCCAGCAGCTTAATATCTTCCAGCAGCTCTGGAAACACCATATATTTT
TRBD2	TRBV9	TRBJ2-1	few	CASSKRGTVSGRYNEQFF	TGTGCCAGCAGCAAGCGGGGTACAGTAAGCGGGAGATACAATGAGCAGTTCTTC
TRBD1	TRBV7-2	TRBJ2-1	-	CASSSRQGADEQFF	TGTGCCAGCAGCAGTAGACAGGGGGCCGATGAGCAGTTCTTC
TRBD1	TRBV4-2	TRBJ1-1	-	CASSRQGSEAFF	TGTGCCAGCAGCCGACAGGGGTCTGAAGCTTTCTTT
-	TRBV28	TRBJ2-3	few	CASSALLGWGSKDTQYF	TGTGCCAGCAGTGCGCTTCTAGGCTGGGGCTCGAAAGATACGCAGTATTTT
-	TRBV9	TRBJ1-1	few	CASSVGLGTAEAFF	TGTGCCAGCAGCGTAGGTCTGGGTACTGCTGAAGCTTTCTTT
TRBD1	TRBV5-1	TRBJ2-3	few	CASSTGQGTDTQYF	TGCGCCAGCAGCACGGGACAGGGAACAGATACGCAGTATTTT
TRBD2	TRBV2	TRBJ2-1	-	CASSELAVHNEQFF	TGTGCCAGCAGTGAACTAGCGGTTCACAATGAGCAGTTCTTC
TRBD1	TRBV6-6	TRBJ2-3	-	CATQQGADTQYF	TGTGCCACCCAACAGGGGGCAGATACGCAGTATTTT
-	TRBV5-4	TRBJ2-3	-	CASSPSGLRGTDTQYF	TGTGCCAGCAGCCCTTCAGGGCTCAGGGGCACAGATACGCAGTATTTT
TRBD2	TRBV7-3	TRBJ2-1	few	CASSDALGSGGANEQFF	TGTGCCAGCAGCGACGCCTTAGGCAGCGGGGGGGCCAATGAGCAGTTCTTC
-	TRBV9	TRBJ2-6	-	CASSPPRLRSGPPGANVLTF	TGTGCCAGCAGCCCTCCTAGGTTAAGGTCGGGCCCCCCTGGGGCCAACGTCCTGACTTTC
-	TRBV29-1	TRBJ2-3	-	CSVNEVAGVWTDTQYF	TGCAGCGTCAATGAGGTAGCAGGGGTGTGGACAGATACGCAGTATTTT
-	TRBV30	TRBJ2-3	few	CALSARPTDTQYF	TGTGCCCTTTCTGCGAGACCCACAGATACGCAGTATTTT
TRBD1	TRBV7-9	TRBJ2-2	few	CASSQPSTGTNTGELFF	TGTGCCAGCAGCCAGCCATCGACAGGGACGAACACCGGGGAGCTGTTTTTT
TRBD1	TRBV29-1	TRBJ1-2	few	CSARRGQKNYGYTF	TGCAGCGCCCGACGGGGACAGAAGAACTATGGCTACACCTTC
TRBD1	TRBV30	TRBJ1-2	few	CAWKGQGVGYYGYTF	TGTGCCTGGAAGGGACAGGGTGTGGGGTACTATGGCTACACCTTC
-	TRBV12-5	TRBJ2-3	few	CASGLAPLGGTGTDTQYF	TGTGCTAGTGGTTTGGCCCCACTTGGGGGGACGGGCACAGATACGCAGTATTTT
-	TRBV20-1	TRBJ2-1	few	CSAGLYNEQFF	TGCAGTGCTGGCCTGTACAATGAGCAGTTCTTC
-	TRBV10-2	TRBJ2-1	-	CASRKNGDYNEQFF	TGCGCCAGCAGAAAGAACGGGGATTACAATGAGCAGTTCTTC
-	TRBV6-5	TRBJ2-5	few	CASSYQGGRETQYF	TGTGCCAGCAGTTACCAGGGAGGCAGAGAGACCCAGTACTTC
TRBD1	TRBV4-3	TRBJ2-3	few	CASSPRTGVTDTQYF	TGCGCCAGCAGTCCCCGAACAGGGGTCACAGATACGCAGTATTTT
TRBD1	TRBV4-2	TRBJ1-4	few	CASSQSGTGGEKLFF	TGTGCCAGCAGCCAATCCGGGACAGGGGGGGAAAAACTGTTTTTT
-	TRBV11-2	TRBJ2-1	-	CASSTGLYNEQFF	TGTGCCAGCAGCACGGGACTTTACAATGAGCAGTTCTTC